This TCR beta chain is from a study of post-analysis software for immune sequencing data. General study points: About 5 TRBV segments were more frequent in patients than controls; TRBV5-6, TRBV5-1 and TRBV20-1 belonged to this group. Versus controls, multiple sclerosis patients showed significantly lower diversity (normalized Chao1). F measure showed strong co-clustering of same-batch samples.

Researchers reported that TCR beta cDNA libraries carried unique molecular identifiers. T cells, about 0.9 to 10 million of them, yielded a few hundred thousand cDNA molecules. TCRdb re-called the PCR reads through MiXCR, storing one row per CDR3 protein. This table holds hundreds of thousands of distinct CDR3 sequences, 30% found once. The CDR3 is 14 residues long. Germline CDR1 MGHRA, CDR2 YSYEKL. Trimming pared 0 bases from V and 5 bases from J, leaving 10 bases between. Remarks on this clonotype: The target antigen is unknown.

The sample comprised blood. V gene TRBV4-1 combines with J gene TRBJ1-1; D is uncertain. This TCR derives from a girl aged 10 to 17 with multiple sclerosis. This chain's CDR3 is CASSQEGGWTEAFF. The CDR3 DNA is TGCGCCAGCAGCCAAGAAGGTGGGTGGACTGAAGCTTTCTTT.